This T cell receptor (beta chain) was found in a study of Ad26.COV2.S vaccination and SARS-CoV-2 variants. Deletions cut 2 bases from V and 2 bases from J, with 7 bases between. The CDR3 has 13 residues. The germline gives CDR1 SGHVS, CDR2 FQNEAQ. Regarding this clone: Its antigen is unknown.

Regarding treatment: some 20 received Ad26.COV2.S at low or high dose, single or two shots; about 5 received placebo; per-sample allocation not given. The samples were gathered on day 63 after the first injection of vaccine or placebo. The study's findings and limits: Reported post-vaccination CD8+ and CD4+ T cell responses to spike showed substantial breadth. Across vaccine and placebo recipients, the breadth of non-spike TCRs was similar.

Repertoires were generated with immunoSEQ multiplex PCR, while TCRdb's copy carries only in-frame clones and drops some. Of 350,000 to 550,000 clones detected, 89% appear once; the ten largest clones hold approximately 2.5%. This chain links TRBV7-8 with TRBJ2-7; D gene unclear. The input for sequencing was peripheral blood, taken in a trial of Ad26.COV2.S vaccine versus placebo. The sequence came from a person aged 18 to 65 who received the Ad26.COV2.S COVID-19 vaccine or a placebo. CDR3: CASSLLRTYEQYV. As DNA, the CDR3 is TGTGCCAGCAGCTTATTAAGAACCTACGAGCAGTACGTC.